This T cell receptor beta chain was captured in a study of PD-1 blockade in classical Hodgkin lymphoma. Study context: Once every 2 weeks, patients received intravenous nivolumab at 3 mg/kg.

For this clone: As yet, its antigen is unknown.

Sequenced by immunoSEQ multiplex PCR; TCRdb stores in-frame clones only, minus some. The table records 15,000 to 20,000 clones, 75% to 85% of them present only once. There are 14 residues in the CDR3. Germline V gene sequence: CDR1 SGHTS, CDR2 YDEGEE. V shed 2 bases and J shed 0 bases, with 9 bases lying between them. Study-wide points: With respect to the repertoire differences, their causes, possibly disease activity or prior therapy, remain undefined. CD8+ TCR diversity did not rise significantly by C4D1, unlike CD4+.

Relapse after autologous stem cell transplantation occurred in every patient, and brentuximab vedotin exposure varied. Under best response, outcomes were complete response, partial response or progressive disease. Sample: peripheral blood mononuclear cells (PBMCs), taken before the second cycle of nivolumab. The rearrangement links TRBV5-8 to TRBJ2-7; D gene uncertain. The source is a human donor with classical Hodgkin lymphoma. The DNA of the CDR3 is TGTGCCAGCAGCTTTCATGTGGGCTCCTACGAGCAGTACTTC. This codes for CASSFHVGSYEQYF.